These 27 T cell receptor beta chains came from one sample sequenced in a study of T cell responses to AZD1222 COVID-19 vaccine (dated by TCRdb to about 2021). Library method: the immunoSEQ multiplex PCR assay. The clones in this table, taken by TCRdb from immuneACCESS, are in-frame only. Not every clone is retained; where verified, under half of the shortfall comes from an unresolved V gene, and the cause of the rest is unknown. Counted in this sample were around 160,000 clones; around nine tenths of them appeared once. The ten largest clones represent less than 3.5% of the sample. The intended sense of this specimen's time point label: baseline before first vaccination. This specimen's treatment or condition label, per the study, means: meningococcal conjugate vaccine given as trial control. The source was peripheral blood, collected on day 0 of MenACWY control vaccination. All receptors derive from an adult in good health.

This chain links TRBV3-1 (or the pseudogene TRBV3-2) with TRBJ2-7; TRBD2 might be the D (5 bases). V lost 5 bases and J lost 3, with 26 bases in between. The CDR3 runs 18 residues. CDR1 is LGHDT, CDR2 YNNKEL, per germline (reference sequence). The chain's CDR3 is CASSKHQTGIDNDYEQYF. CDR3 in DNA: TGTGCCAGCAGCAAGCATCAGACCGGGATTGACAACGACTACGAGCAGTACTTC.

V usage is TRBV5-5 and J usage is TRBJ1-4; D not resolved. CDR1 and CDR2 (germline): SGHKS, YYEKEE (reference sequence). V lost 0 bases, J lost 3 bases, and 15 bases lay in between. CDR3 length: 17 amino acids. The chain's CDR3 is CASSLDWQDEANEKLFF. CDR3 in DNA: TGTGCCAGCAGCTTGGATTGGCAGGACGAGGCTAATGAAAAACTGTTTTTT.

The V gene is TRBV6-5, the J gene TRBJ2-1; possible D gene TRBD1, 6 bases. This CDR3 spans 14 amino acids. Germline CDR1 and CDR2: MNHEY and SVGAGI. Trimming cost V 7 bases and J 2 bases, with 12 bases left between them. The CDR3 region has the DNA TGTGCCAGCACCGGACAGAACCCCTACAATGAGCAGTTCTTC. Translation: CASTGQNPYNEQFF.

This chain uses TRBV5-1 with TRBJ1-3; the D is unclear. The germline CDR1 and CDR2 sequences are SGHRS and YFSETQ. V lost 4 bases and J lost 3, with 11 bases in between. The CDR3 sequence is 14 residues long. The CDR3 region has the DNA TGCGCCAGCAGCGAACGGGCTGGTGGAAACACCATATATTTT. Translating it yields CASSERAGGNTIYF. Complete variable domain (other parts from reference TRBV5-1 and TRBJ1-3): KAGVTQTPRYLIKTRGQQVTLSCSPISGHRSVSWYQQTPGQGLQFLFEYFSETQRNKGNFPGRFSGRQFSNSRSEMNVSTLELGDSALYLCASSERAGGNTIYFGEGSWLTVV.

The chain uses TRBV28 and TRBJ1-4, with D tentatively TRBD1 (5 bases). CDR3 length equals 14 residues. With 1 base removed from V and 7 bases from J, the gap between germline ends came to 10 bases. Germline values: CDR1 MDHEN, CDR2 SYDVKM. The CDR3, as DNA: TGTGCCAGCAGTTTATCCCGCAGGGTTGAAAAACTGTTTTTT. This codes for CASSLSRRVEKLFF.

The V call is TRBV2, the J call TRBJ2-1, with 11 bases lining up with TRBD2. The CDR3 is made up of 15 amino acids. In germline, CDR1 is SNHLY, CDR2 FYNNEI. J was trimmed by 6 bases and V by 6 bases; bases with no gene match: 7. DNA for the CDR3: TGTGCCAGCAGGGCACTAGCGGGGGAGGGCAATGAGCAGTTCTTC. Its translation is CASRALAGEGNEQFF.

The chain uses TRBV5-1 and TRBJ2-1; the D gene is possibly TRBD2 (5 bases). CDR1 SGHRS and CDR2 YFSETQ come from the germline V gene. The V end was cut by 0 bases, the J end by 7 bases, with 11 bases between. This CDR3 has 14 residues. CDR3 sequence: CASSLEASGNEQFF. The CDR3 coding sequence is TGCGCCAGCAGCTTGGAGGCGTCGGGGAATGAGCAGTTCTTC. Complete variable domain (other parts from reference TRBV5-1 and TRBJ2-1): KAGVTQTPRYLIKTRGQQVTLSCSPISGHRSVSWYQQTPGQGLQFLFEYFSETQRNKGNFPGRFSGRQFSNSRSEMNVSTLELGDSALYLCASSLEASGNEQFFGPGTRLTVL.

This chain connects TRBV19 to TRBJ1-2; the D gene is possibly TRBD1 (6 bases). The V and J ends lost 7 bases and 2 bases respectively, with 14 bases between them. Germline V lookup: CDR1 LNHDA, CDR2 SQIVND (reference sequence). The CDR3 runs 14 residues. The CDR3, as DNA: TGTGCCAGTAAGGGAGCCGGGACAAACTATGGCTACACCTTC. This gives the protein CASKGAGTNYGYTF.

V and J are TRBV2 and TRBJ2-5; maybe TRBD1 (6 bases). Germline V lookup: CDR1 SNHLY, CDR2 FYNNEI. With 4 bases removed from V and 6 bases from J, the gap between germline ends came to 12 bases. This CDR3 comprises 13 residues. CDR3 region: CASSASTGQTQYF. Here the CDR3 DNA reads TGTGCCAGCAGTGCTAGTACAGGGCAGACCCAGTACTTC. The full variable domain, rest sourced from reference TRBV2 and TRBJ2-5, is EPEVTQTPSHQVTQMGQEVILRCVPISNHLYFYWYRQILGQKVEFLVSFYNNEISEKSEIFDDQFSVERPDGSNFTLKIRSTKLEDSAMYFCASSASTGQTQYFGPGTRLLVL.

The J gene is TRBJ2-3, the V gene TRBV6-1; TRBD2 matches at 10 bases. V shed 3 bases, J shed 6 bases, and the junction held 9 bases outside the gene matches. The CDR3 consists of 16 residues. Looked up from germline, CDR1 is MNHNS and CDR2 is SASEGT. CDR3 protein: CASSERAGGGRDTQYF. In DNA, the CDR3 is TGTGCCAGCAGTGAGCGAGCGGGAGGGGGTCGGGATACGCAGTATTTT.

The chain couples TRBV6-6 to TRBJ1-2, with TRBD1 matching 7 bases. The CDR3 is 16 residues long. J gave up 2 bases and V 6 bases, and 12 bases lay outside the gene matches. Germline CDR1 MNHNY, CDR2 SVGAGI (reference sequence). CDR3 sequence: CASSNRGGKGNYGYTF. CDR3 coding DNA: TGTGCCAGCAGCAATCGAGGGGGCAAGGGGAACTATGGCTACACCTTC.

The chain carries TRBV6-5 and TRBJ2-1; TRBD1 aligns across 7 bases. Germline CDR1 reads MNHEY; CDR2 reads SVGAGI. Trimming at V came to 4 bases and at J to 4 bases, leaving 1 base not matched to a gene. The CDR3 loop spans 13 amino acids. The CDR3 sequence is CASSSDRYNEQFF. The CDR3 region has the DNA TGTGCCAGCAGTTCGGACAGGTACAATGAGCAGTTCTTC.

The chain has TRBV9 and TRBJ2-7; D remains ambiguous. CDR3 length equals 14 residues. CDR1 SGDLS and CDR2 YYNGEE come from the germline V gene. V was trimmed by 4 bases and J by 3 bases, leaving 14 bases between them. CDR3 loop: CASSTAPLDYEQYF. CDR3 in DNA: TGTGCCAGCAGCACAGCCCCCCTGGACTACGAGCAGTACTTC.

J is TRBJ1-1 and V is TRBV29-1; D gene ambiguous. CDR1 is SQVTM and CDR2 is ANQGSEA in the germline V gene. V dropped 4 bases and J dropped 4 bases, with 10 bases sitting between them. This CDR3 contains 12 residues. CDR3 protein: CSVVKGSTEAFF. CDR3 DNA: TGCAGCGTTGTAAAAGGGAGCACTGAAGCTTTCTTT.

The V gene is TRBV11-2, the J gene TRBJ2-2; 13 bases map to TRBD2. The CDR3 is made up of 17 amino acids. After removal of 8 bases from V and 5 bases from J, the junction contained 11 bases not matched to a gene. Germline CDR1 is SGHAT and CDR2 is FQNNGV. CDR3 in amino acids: CASRSTRGLAGTGELFF. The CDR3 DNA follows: TGTGCCAGCCGTTCAACTAGGGGACTAGCGGGGACCGGGGAGCTGTTTTTT.

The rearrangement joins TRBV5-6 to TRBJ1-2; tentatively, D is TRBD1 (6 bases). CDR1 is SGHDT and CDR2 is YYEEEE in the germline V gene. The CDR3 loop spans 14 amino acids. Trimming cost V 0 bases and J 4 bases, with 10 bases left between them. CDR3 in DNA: TGTGCCAGCAGCTTGGCACAGGGATCCTATGGCTACACCTTC. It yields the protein CASSLAQGSYGYTF.

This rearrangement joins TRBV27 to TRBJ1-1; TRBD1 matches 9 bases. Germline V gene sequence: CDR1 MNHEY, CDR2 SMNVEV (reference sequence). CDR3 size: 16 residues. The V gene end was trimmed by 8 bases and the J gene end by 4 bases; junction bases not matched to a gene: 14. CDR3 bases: TGTGCCAGCTGCCGGCGCCGGACAGGGGACGGCACTGAAGCTTTCTTT. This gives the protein CASCRRRTGDGTEAFF.

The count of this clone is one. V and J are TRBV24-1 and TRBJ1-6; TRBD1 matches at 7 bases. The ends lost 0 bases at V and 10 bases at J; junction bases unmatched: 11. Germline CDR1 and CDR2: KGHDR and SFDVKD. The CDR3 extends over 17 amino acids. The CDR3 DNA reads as TGTGCCACCAGTGATTTGGCCGCCCGACAGGGAGGGTCACCCCTCCACTTT. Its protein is CATSDLAARQGGSPLHF.

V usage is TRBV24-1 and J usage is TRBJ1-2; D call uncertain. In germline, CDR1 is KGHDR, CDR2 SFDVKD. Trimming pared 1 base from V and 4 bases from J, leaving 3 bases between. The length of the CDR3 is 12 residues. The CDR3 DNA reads TGTGCCACCAGTGATTTTGGCTATGGCTACACCTTC. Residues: CATSDFGYGYTF.

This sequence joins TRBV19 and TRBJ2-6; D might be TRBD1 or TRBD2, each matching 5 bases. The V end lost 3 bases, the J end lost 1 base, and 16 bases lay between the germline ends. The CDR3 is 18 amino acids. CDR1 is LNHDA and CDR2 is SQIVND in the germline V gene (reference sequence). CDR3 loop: CASSIEGTPPSGANVLTF. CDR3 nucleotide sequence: TGTGCCAGTAGTATCGAGGGGACGCCGCCATCTGGGGCCAACGTCCTGACTTTC.

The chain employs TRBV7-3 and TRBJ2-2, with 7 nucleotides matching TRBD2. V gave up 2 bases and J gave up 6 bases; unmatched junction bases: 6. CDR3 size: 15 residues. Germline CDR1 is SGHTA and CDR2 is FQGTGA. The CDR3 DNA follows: TGTGCCAGCAGCTTAGGACCAGGGAGGGCCGGGGAGCTGTTTTTT. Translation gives CASSLGPGRAGELFF.

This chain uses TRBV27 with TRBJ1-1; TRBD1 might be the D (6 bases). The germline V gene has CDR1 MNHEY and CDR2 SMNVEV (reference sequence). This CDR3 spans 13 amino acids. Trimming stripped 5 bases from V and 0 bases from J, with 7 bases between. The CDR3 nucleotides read TGTGCCAGCAGTAACAGGGTGAACACTGAAGCTTTCTTT. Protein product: CASSNRVNTEAFF.

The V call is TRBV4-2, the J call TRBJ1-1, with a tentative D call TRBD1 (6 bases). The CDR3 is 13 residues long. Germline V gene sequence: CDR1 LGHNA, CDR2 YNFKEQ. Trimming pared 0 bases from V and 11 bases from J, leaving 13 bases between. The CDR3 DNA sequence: TGTGCCAGCAGCCAAGATTCGCAGGGGATGGCTTTCTTT. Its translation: CASSQDSQGMAFF.

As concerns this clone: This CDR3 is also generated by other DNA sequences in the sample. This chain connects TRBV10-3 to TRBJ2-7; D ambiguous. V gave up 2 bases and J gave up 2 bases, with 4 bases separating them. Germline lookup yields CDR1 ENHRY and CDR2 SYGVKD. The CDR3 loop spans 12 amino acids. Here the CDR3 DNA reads TGTGCCATCAGTGAGCGTGCCTACGAGCAGTACTTC. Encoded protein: CAISERAYEQYF.

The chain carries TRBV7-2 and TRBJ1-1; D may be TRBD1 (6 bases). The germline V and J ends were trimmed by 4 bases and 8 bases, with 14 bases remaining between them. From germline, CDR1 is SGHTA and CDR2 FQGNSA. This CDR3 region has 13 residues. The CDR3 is CASSSLPGTEAFF. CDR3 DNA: TGTGCCAGCAGCTCACTACCCGGGACAGAAGCTTTCTTT.

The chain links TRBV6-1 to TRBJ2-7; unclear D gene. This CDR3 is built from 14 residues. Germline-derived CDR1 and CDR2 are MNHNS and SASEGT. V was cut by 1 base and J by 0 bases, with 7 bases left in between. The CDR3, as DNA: TGTGCCAGCAGTGAAGGCTTTAGCTCCTACGAGCAGTACTTC. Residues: CASSEGFSSYEQYF.

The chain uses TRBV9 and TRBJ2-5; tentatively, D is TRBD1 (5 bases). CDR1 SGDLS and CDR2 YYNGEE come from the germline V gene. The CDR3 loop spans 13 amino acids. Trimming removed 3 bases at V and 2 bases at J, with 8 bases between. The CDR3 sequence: CASSAQGQETQYF. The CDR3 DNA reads TGTGCCAGCAGCGCTCAGGGTCAAGAGACCCAGTACTTC.